This T cell receptor beta chain was sequenced for a study of control samples from healthy donors and cancer patients. Trimming removed 7 bases at V and 4 bases at J, with 15 bases between. Germline loops: CDR1 SQVTM, CDR2 ANQGSEA. The CDR3 is 13 amino acids. TCRdb's table, derived via immunoSEQ multiplex PCR, lists solely in-frame clones and lacks some. The sample holds some 130,000 clones, 92% seen once. The TCR was taken from a man aged 18 to 30 in good health. The sample consisted of blood. The chain couples TRBV29-1 to TRBJ2-3, with a weak D call TRBD2 (5 bases). The CDR3, as DNA: TGCAGCGCAGAGCTGGGCGGGCCAGATACGCAGTATTTT. The encoded protein is CSAELGGPDTQYF.